These T cell receptor beta chains were read from a single sample in a study of cytomegalovirus exposure and HLA in healthy donors. TCRdb's copy holds only in-frame clones and misses some; the assay was immunoSEQ multiplex PCR. The data show about 130,000 clones, with roughly 80% seen just once and 3% to 4% held by the top ten. Sequenced material: PBMCs. Receptors were obtained from a man aged 18 to 29 in good health and CMV-seropositive. Both conserved end residues are part of each CDR3. The D gene is left open where the match is weak. Expanded clones get a size class; other rows say once, few or many, or leave the size out.

TRBV5-1,TRBD1,TRBJ1-5,few,CASSPTGGLGQPQHF,TGCGCCAGCAGCCCGACAGGGGGCTTAGGTCAGCCCCAGCATTTT
TRBV5-1,TRBD2,TRBJ2-5,NA,CASSSLAGGETQYF,TGCGCCAGCAGCTCCCTAGCGGGAGGGGAGACCCAGTACTTC
TRBV2,NA,TRBJ1-2,NA,CASTSFRQEGAYTF,TGTGCCAGCACTTCCTTTCGGCAGGAAGGCGCCTACACCTTC
TRBV27,NA,TRBJ1-4,NA,CASRDGSGGQKLFF,TGTGCCAGCAGGGACGGCAGCGGGGGGCAAAAACTGTTTTTT
TRBV2,TRBD1,TRBJ1-6,NA,CASSLRIQGALHNSPLHF,TGTGCCAGCAGCCTCCGGATACAGGGGGCCCTTCATAATTCACCCCTCCACTTT
TRBV4-2,TRBD1,TRBJ2-1,NA,CASSNPGQGDNEQFF,TGTGCCAGCAGTAATCCGGGACAGGGGGATAATGAGCAGTTCTTC
TRBV7-6,NA,TRBJ2-3,NA,CASSTRTVLTDTQYF,TGTGCCAGCAGCACCCGGACAGTTCTCACAGATACGCAGTATTTT
TRBV6-1,NA,TRBJ1-2,NA,CASSDWGVEGYTF,TGTGCCAGCAGTGACTGGGGGGTTGAAGGCTACACCTTC
TRBV4-1,TRBD2,TRBJ2-7,NA,CASSLLTSGPYEQYF,TGCGCCAGCAGCCTTCTAACTAGCGGCCCCTACGAGCAGTACTTC
TRBV30,NA,TRBJ1-1,NA,CAWSLTGNTEAFF,TGTGCCTGGAGTTTAACAGGGAACACTGAAGCTTTCTTT
TRBV6-5,TRBD2,TRBJ2-1,NA,CASSSVWGGILGEQFF,TGTGCCAGCAGTTCCGTCTGGGGGGGGATTCTCGGTGAGCAGTTCTTC
TRBV27,TRBD2,TRBJ2-5,NA,CASSRTSGRRETQYF,TGTGCCAGCAGTCGGACTAGCGGGAGGCGGGAGACCCAGTACTTC
TRBV4-1,TRBD1,TRBJ1-2,NA,CASSQDPRQGAYGYTF,TGCGCCAGCAGCCAAGATCCCCGACAGGGGGCTTATGGCTACACCTTC
TRBV12-5,NA,TRBJ2-3,NA,CASGLVPTDRLSTDTQYF,TGTGCTAGTGGTTTGGTTCCTACGGACAGACTTTCCACAGATACGCAGTATTTT
TRBV5-4,NA,TRBJ2-1,few,CASSLQLVHNEQFF,TGTGCCAGCAGCTTGCAGCTAGTCCACAATGAGCAGTTCTTC
TRBV5-1,NA,TRBJ2-7,NA,CASSLDTENYEQYF,TGCGCCAGCAGCTTGGACACGGAGAACTACGAGCAGTACTTC
TRBV19,TRBD1,TRBJ1-5,NA,CASSMGQGRNQPQHF,TGTGCCAGTAGTATGGGACAGGGGCGCAATCAGCCCCAGCATTTT